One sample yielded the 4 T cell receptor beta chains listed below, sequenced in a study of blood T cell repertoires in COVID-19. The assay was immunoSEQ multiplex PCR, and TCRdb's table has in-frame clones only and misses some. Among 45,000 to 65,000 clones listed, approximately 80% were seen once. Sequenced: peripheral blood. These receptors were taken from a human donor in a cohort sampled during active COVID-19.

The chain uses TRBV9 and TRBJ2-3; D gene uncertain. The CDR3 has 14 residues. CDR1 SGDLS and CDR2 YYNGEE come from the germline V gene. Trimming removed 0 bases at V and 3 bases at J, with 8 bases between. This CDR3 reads CASSVAKETDTQYF. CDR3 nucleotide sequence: TGTGCCAGCAGCGTAGCTAAGGAGACAGATACGCAGTATTTT. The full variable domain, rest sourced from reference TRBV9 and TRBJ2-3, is DSGVTQTPKHLITATGQRVTLRCSPRSGDLSVYWYQQSLDQGLQFLIQYYNGEERAKGNILERFSAQQFPDLHSELNLSSLELGDSALYFCASSVAKETDTQYFGPGTRLTVL.

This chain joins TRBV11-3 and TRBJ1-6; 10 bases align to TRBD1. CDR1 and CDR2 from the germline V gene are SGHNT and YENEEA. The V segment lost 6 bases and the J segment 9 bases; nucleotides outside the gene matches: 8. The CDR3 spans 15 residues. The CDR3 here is CASRKTGGRGSPLHF. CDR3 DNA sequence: TGTGCCAGCAGAAAGACAGGGGGCCGTGGTTCACCCCTCCACTTT. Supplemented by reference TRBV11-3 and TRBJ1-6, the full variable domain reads EAGVVQSPRYKIIEKKQPVAFWCNPISGHNTLYWYLQNLGQGPELLIRYENEEAVDDSQLPKDRFSAERLKGVDSTLKIQPAELGDSAVYLCASRKTGGRGSPLHFGNGTRLTVT.

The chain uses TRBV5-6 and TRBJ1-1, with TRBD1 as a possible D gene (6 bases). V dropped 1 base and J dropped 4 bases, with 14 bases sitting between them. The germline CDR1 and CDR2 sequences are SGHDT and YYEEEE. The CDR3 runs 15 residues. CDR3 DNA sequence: TGTGCCAGCAGCTTGTTGGTGGGGGCCGTCACTGAAGCTTTCTTT. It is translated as CASSLLVGAVTEAFF.

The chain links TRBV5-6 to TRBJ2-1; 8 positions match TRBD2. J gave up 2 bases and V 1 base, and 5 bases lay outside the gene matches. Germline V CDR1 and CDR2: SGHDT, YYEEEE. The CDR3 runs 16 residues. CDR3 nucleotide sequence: TGTGCCAGCAGCTTGCTAGCGGGCTTTCCCTACAATGAGCAGTTCTTC. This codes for CASSLLAGFPYNEQFF.